This T cell receptor beta chain came from a study of blood T cells in healthy people across ages. The second PCR ran about 6 to 12 cycles with a sample-barcoded 5' primer and J-beta primers. Using its own MiXCR run on the 5' RACE reads, TCRdb lists one record per CDR3 protein. The data contain fewer than 950,000 distinct CDR3 sequences, about 48% of them singletons. As concerns this clonotype: Its antigen remains unknown.

Study results and caveats: Researchers judged that diversity estimates from one million T cells fell short of true values.

This CDR3 has 15 amino acids. Germline CDR1 SNHLY, CDR2 FYNNEI. The V gene lost 1 base and the J gene lost 13 bases, with 20 bases spanning the gap. This sequence joins TRBV2 and TRBJ2-1; D perhaps matches TRBD2 (6 bases). This TCR was recovered from a man older than 75 in good health. The sample consisted of blood. Here the CDR3 DNA reads TGTGCCAGCAGTGAAGGGGGACTCGGCGGGGAGACCCAGTTCTTC. This codes for CASSEGGLGGETQFF.